This TCR beta chain was observed in a study of identical twins. Whole-study findings and limits: Low generation-probability sequences were in excess among twin-shared out-of-frame alpha sequences. The abundant beta clonotypes from cord blood had fewer insertions, and memory repertoires had none of this. For monozygotic twins, models underestimated out-of-frame TCR alpha sharing.

This clonotype was recorded a few times. Its matching antigen is unknown. Template switching added a universal primer site, and cDNA bore unique molecular identifiers. TCRdb re-called the 5' RACE reads through MiXCR, storing one row per CDR3 protein. The table lists 700,000 or so distinct CDR3 sequences, 8.6% of them singletons, with around 0.98% in the top ten. These same data were also listed under a study on yellow fever vaccine responses in identical twins.

Sequenced: PBMCs. The receptor was derived from a woman aged 18 to 35 in good health.

CDR3 nucleotide sequence: TGTGCCAGCAGCCATCGACAGACGGCCCCGGACACCGGGGAGCTGTTTTTT. Protein sequence: CASSHRQTAPDTGELFF. The rearrangement uses TRBV6-1 and TRBJ2-2, with TRBD1 as a possible D gene (5 bases). The CDR3 spans 17 residues. Germline values: CDR1 MNHNS, CDR2 SASEGT. With 6 bases removed from V and 3 bases from J, the gap between germline ends came to 20 bases.